The 25 T cell receptor beta chains below were found in one sample sequenced in a study of cytomegalovirus exposure and HLA in healthy donors. The PCR employed 60 Vbeta primers together with 13 Jbeta primers. Data came from immunoSEQ multiplex PCR; TCRdb stores just in-frame clones and leaves some out. The sample has around 200,000 clones, around three quarters seen once. The sample taken for sequencing was PBMCs. These receptors were obtained from a boy under 18 in good health and CMV-seronegative.

This chain's CDR3 is CASSLDGQGRGGYTF. CDR3 sequence (DNA): TGCGCCAGCAGCTTGGATGGACAGGGGCGAGGCGGCTACACCTTC. The chain combines TRBV5-1 with TRBJ1-2; 9 nucleotides agree with TRBD1. This CDR3 is 15 amino acids long. Germline CDR1 SGHRS, CDR2 YFSETQ. Trimming took 0 bases from V and 8 from J; bases not matched to a gene: 8.

The chain links TRBV18 to TRBJ1-2; D is unclear. Trimming shortened V by 1 base and J by 0 bases, and 12 bases separated the two germline ends. The germline CDR1 and CDR2 sequences are KGHSH and LQKENI. The CDR3 consists of 16 residues. The CDR3 nucleotides are TGTGCCAGCTCACCACTCATCCAGGCAGCTAACTATGGCTACACCTTC. Amino acid sequence: CASSPLIQAANYGYTF.

This sequence joins TRBV4-1 and TRBJ1-3, with 8 bases that match TRBD1. Germline-derived CDR1 and CDR2 are MGHRA and YSYEKL. The CDR3 has 16 residues. V lost 4 bases to trimming and J lost 4 bases; unmatched junction nucleotides: 9. CDR3: CASSLGQGKRGNTIYF. The CDR3 nucleotides read TGCGCCAGCAGCCTAGGACAGGGCAAGCGGGGAAACACCATATATTTT.

This rearrangement joins TRBV25-1 to TRBJ2-2, with a possible D match to TRBD1 (6 bases). Trimming shortened V by 4 bases and J by 7 bases, and 25 bases separated the two germline ends. This CDR3 comprises 18 residues. Germline-derived CDR1 and CDR2 are MGHDK and SYGVNS. The CDR3 sequence is CASSANRGRQGNLGELFF. Here the CDR3 DNA reads TGTGCCAGCAGTGCAAATAGGGGTCGGCAGGGGAACCTCGGGGAGCTGTTTTTT. The variable domain in full, with the rest retrieved from reference TRBV25-1 and TRBJ2-2, is EADIYQTPRYLVIGTGKKITLECSQTMGHDKMYWYQQDPGMELHLIHYSYGVNSTEKGDLSSESTVSRIRTEHFPLTLESARPSHTSQYLCASSANRGRQGNLGELFFGEGSRLTVL.

The V gene is TRBV11-2, the J gene TRBJ1-5; no clear D. Germline V gives CDR1 SGHAT, CDR2 FQNNGV. The CDR3 contains 14 residues. V was trimmed by 1 base and J by 6 bases, leaving 10 bases between them. The CDR3 DNA sequence: TGTGCCAGCAGCTTAGGGGCCTCAGGTCAGCCCCAGCATTTT. Protein: CASSLGASGQPQHF.

There are a few counts of this clone. In DNA form, the CDR3 reads TGTGCCAGCAGCGAAGGGTATGAGGGACAGGATGGAAACTATGGCTACACCTTC. Its translation is CASSEGYEGQDGNYGYTF. This chain uses TRBV9 with TRBJ1-2; the match to TRBD1 covers 8 bases. The CDR3 is 18 residues long. CDR1 SGDLS and CDR2 YYNGEE come from the germline V gene. J was trimmed by 2 bases and V by 3 bases; bases with no gene match: 15. Using reference TRBV9 and TRBJ1-2 for the parts outside the CDR3, the full variable domain is DSGVTQTPKHLITATGQRVTLRCSPRSGDLSVYWYQQSLDQGLQFLIQYYNGEERAKGNILERFSAQQFPDLHSELNLSSLELGDSALYFCASSEGYEGQDGNYGYTFGSGTRLTVV.

This chain links TRBV4-1 with TRBJ1-1; D possibly corresponds to TRBD1 (5 bases). Trimming took off 3 bases at V and 0 bases at J, with 17 bases between the two ends. In germline, CDR1 is MGHRA, CDR2 YSYEKL. The CDR3 is made up of 17 amino acids. CDR3 in amino acids: CASSHHSTTALNTEAFF. Here the CDR3 DNA reads TGCGCCAGCAGCCATCACTCGACGACAGCCCTGAACACTGAAGCTTTCTTT.

This clone was seen once. This rearrangement joins TRBV9 to TRBJ2-2; no reliable D call. The V gene lost 4 bases and the J gene lost 7 bases, with 8 bases spanning the gap. The germline CDR1 and CDR2 sequences are SGDLS and YYNGEE. This CDR3 is 12 amino acids long. The CDR3 protein is CASSPYGGELFF. CDR3 coding DNA: TGTGCCAGCAGCCCCTACGGCGGGGAGCTGTTTTTT.

This chain connects TRBV4-2 to TRBJ1-1; no definite D call. V lost 4 bases to trimming and J lost 1 base, with 10 bases between them. Per germline, CDR1 LGHNA and CDR2 YNFKEQ. The CDR3 sequence is 14 residues long. Here the CDR3 reads CASSLPPGNTEAFF. CDR3 in DNA: TGTGCCAGCAGCCTTCCCCCGGGGAACACTGAAGCTTTCTTT.

This clone was seen only a few times. The chain uses TRBV6-5 and TRBJ1-1; no definite D call. The germline V and J ends were trimmed by 0 bases and 1 base, with 6 bases remaining between them. CDR3 length equals 14 residues. The germline V gene encodes CDR1 MNHEY and CDR2 SVGAGI. The CDR3 sequence is CASSYSVENTEAFF. CDR3 DNA sequence: TGTGCCAGCAGTTACTCGGTAGAGAACACTGAAGCTTTCTTT.

This chain links TRBV27 with TRBJ2-2, with D hard to call. The CDR3 is 16 amino acids. V was cut by 7 bases and J by 0 bases, with 15 bases left in between. Germline loops: CDR1 MNHEY, CDR2 SMNVEV (reference sequence). Written as DNA, the CDR3 is TGTGCCAGCACCCAGGTTATTCGCCCGAACACCGGGGAGCTGTTTTTT. As protein: CASTQVIRPNTGELFF.

This clone occurred a few times. This chain joins TRBV5-1 and TRBJ2-1; 12 nucleotides line up with TRBD2. The V gene's germline CDR1 is SGHRS and CDR2 YFSETQ. The CDR3 spans 15 residues. Trimming cost V 5 bases and J 5 bases; bases outside gene matches: 5. The CDR3 nucleotides read TGCGCCAGCAGTTCTCTAGCGGGGGGGGACAATGAGCAGTTCTTC. This translates into CASSSLAGGDNEQFF.

The chain recombines TRBV29-1 with TRBJ1-2; D gene ambiguous. Deletions cut 3 bases from V and 3 bases from J, with 11 bases between. Looked up from germline, CDR1 is SQVTM and CDR2 is ANQGSEA. CDR3 length: 13 amino acids. The CDR3 sequence is CSVDSSPDYGYTF. CDR3 coding DNA: TGCAGCGTTGACAGTTCCCCAGACTATGGCTACACCTTC. The whole variable domain, remainder taken from reference TRBV29-1 and TRBJ1-2, is SAVISQKPSRDICQRGTSLTIQCQVDSQVTMMFWYRQQPGQSLTLIATANQGSEATYESGFVIDKFPISRPNLTFSTLTVSNMSPEDSSIYLCSVDSSPDYGYTFGSGTRLTVV.

The chain combines TRBV10-2 with TRBJ1-3; 7 nucleotides match TRBD1. Germline V gene data show CDR1 as WSHSY and CDR2 as SAAADI. V was clipped by 7 bases and J by 3 bases; unmatched bases: 6. The CDR3 extends over 14 amino acids. The CDR3 nucleotides are TGCGCCAGCAAGCTGACAGGGTTTGGAAACACCATATATTTT. Amino acids: CASKLTGFGNTIYF.

This clone was seen more than once but under ten times. The chain recombines TRBV7-9 with TRBJ1-2; TRBD1 matches at 8 bases. Germline CDR1 and CDR2: SEHNR and FQNEAQ (reference sequence). The CDR3 has 15 amino acids. Germline trimming cut 4 bases from V and 2 bases from J; bases unmatched to any gene: 6. The CDR3 DNA sequence: TGTGCCAGCAGCTCAGGACAGGGACCCAACTATGGCTACACCTTC. It is translated as CASSSGQGPNYGYTF.

The rearrangement joins TRBV7-3 to TRBJ1-2; weak D call: TRBD1 (5 bases). Germline CDR1 and CDR2: SGHTA and FQGTGA. The CDR3 contains 15 residues. The V and J ends lost 1 base and 4 bases respectively, with 13 bases between them. CDR3 amino acids: CASSLIGQGIYGYTF. Here the CDR3 DNA reads TGTGCCAGCAGCTTAATCGGTCAGGGAATCTATGGCTACACCTTC.

The chain carries TRBV19 and TRBJ2-7; D not resolved. Trimming left V 0 bases short and J 2 bases short, with 8 bases between. This CDR3 has 14 residues. The V gene's germline CDR1 is LNHDA and CDR2 SQIVND (reference sequence). CDR3 loop: CASSIEGGTYEQYF. The DNA of the CDR3 is TGTGCCAGTAGTATAGAAGGCGGAACCTACGAGCAGTACTTC.

The rearrangement joins TRBV7-9 to TRBJ2-7; no firm D call. The length of the CDR3 is 14 residues. The V and J ends lost 2 bases and 2 bases respectively, with 10 bases between them. CDR1 is SEHNR, CDR2 FQNEAQ, per germline (reference sequence). This chain's CDR3 is CASSLQLAAYEQYF. For the CDR3, the DNA is TGTGCCAGCAGCTTACAGTTGGCAGCCTACGAGCAGTACTTC.

This chain connects TRBV5-1 to TRBJ1-1; 10 positions match TRBD1. The V and J ends lost 3 bases and 9 bases, in that order; junction bases with no gene match: 5. The CDR3 is 13 residues long. CDR1 is SGHRS and CDR2 is YFSETQ in the germline V gene. The CDR3 protein is CASSWGTGDKAFF. The CDR3 nucleotides read TGCGCCAGCAGCTGGGGGACAGGGGACAAAGCTTTCTTT.

CDR3 DNA sequence: TGTGCCAGCAGTTCCGACAGGAAGAGGGGCTATGGCTACACCTTC. It codes for CASSSDRKRGYGYTF. The chain uses TRBV28 and TRBJ1-2, with D possibly TRBD1 on 6 matching bases. Germline assignment: CDR1 MDHEN and CDR2 SYDVKM. The CDR3 spans 15 residues. V gave up 4 bases and J gave up 4 bases, with 16 bases separating them.

CDR3 in amino acids: CASSPGLAVTYEQYF. In DNA, the CDR3 is TGTGCCAGCAGCCCGGGACTAGCGGTGACCTACGAGCAGTACTTC. The chain joins TRBV14 to TRBJ2-7; 11 bases map to TRBD2. Germline-derived CDR1 and CDR2 are SGHDN and FVKESK. CDR3 size: 15 residues. Trimming at V came to 4 bases and at J to 2 bases, leaving 4 bases not matched to a gene.

This clone was counted between two and nine times. This rearrangement joins TRBV6-6 to TRBJ1-2; D perhaps matches TRBD1 (6 bases). The V end lost 7 bases, the J end lost 2 bases, and 17 bases lay between the germline ends. Germline assignment: CDR1 MNHNY and CDR2 SVGAGI (reference sequence). The CDR3 runs 15 residues. CDR3 coding DNA: TGTGCCAGCATTAGGGGGTACTTCGACAACTATGGCTACACCTTC. Translation: CASIRGYFDNYGYTF.

The V gene is TRBV4-3, the J gene TRBJ1-1, with TRBD1 identical over 7 bases. CDR1 LGHNA and CDR2 YSLEER come from the germline V gene. CDR3 length: 13 amino acids. V trimming: 3 bases; J trimming: 11 bases; junction bases outside the gene matches: 9. The CDR3 here is CASSQRQGLGAFF. For the CDR3, the DNA is TGCGCCAGCAGCCAGAGACAGGGCCTCGGTGCTTTCTTT.

This sequence joins TRBV19 and TRBJ2-7; a weak D match, TRBD1 (5 bases). V gave up 3 bases and J gave up 3 bases, with 12 bases separating them. CDR3 size: 14 residues. The germline V gene encodes CDR1 LNHDA and CDR2 SQIVND (reference sequence). The CDR3 bases are TGTGCCAGTAGTATGGCAGGGTGGAGCTACGAGCAGTACTTC. Translation: CASSMAGWSYEQYF.

With respect to this clone: The junction does not match germline at one end; this may be a read error. This chain links TRBV6-6 with TRBJ2-1, with TRBD2 matching over 7 bases. In germline, CDR1 is MNHNY, CDR2 SVGAGI (reference sequence). This CDR3 is built from 15 residues. The CDR3 spells CASSDSSGSYNEQFF. The CDR3 DNA is TGTGCCAGCAGTGACTCTAGCGGCTCCTACAATGAGCAGTTCTTC.